The 21 T cell receptor beta chains presented below share a single source sample, sequenced in a study of blood T cell repertoires in COVID-19. Sequenced by immunoSEQ multiplex PCR; TCRdb stores in-frame clones only, minus some. The table includes approximately 300,000 clones, 90% detected once. Sequencing was done on a sample of PBMCs or T cells enriched from blood (not recorded which). The receptor set was obtained from a woman in her twenties or thirties who had been exposed to COVID-19.

The chain joins TRBV18 to TRBJ1-5, with TRBD1 as a possible D gene (6 bases). Germline CDR1 reads KGHSH; CDR2 reads LQKENI. The CDR3 contains 16 residues. The V end lost 6 bases, the J end lost 2 bases, and 17 bases lay between the germline ends. In DNA, the CDR3 is TGTGCCAGCTCCATGCAGGGGATGCTAGGCAATCAGCCCCAGCATTTT. Translation: CASSMQGMLGNQPQHF.

The chain couples TRBV19 to TRBJ1-3, with 7 bases identical to TRBD1. The CDR3 totals 17 residues. CDR1 and CDR2 (germline): LNHDA, SQIVND (reference sequence). The V and J ends lost 4 bases and 0 bases, in that order; junction bases with no gene match: 9. CDR3 in DNA: TGTGCCAGTAGTACCAACAGGGGCCCGACCTCTGGAAACACCATATATTTT. This translates into CASSTNRGPTSGNTIYF.

This chain links TRBV5-5 with TRBJ1-1; 7 nucleotides align to TRBD1. The ends lost 1 base at V and 0 bases at J; junction bases unmatched: 15. Germline V gene data show CDR1 as SGHKS and CDR2 as YYEKEE (reference sequence). The CDR3 length is 19 residues. CDR3: CASSLFATGIFLVNTEAFF. The CDR3 nucleotides are TGTGCCAGCAGCTTGTTTGCGACAGGGATTTTTCTGGTGAACACTGAAGCTTTCTTT.

The genes are TRBV10-3 and TRBJ2-3, with 9 nucleotides matching TRBD2. Germline V gene data show CDR1 as ENHRY and CDR2 as SYGVKD. This CDR3 contains 17 residues. Losses at the gene ends were 2 bases for V and 5 bases for J; bases not matched to a gene: 11. The DNA for the CDR3 is TGTGCCATCAGTGAGCTCCCCTCTAGCGGGGTCGTAGATACGCAGTATTTT. Amino acid sequence: CAISELPSSGVVDTQYF.

This clone was counted a single time. V usage is TRBV24-1 and J usage is TRBJ1-4, with TRBD1 as a possible D gene (6 bases). Trimming removed 4 bases from V and 13 bases from J, with 12 bases in between. The CDR3 length is 12 residues. From germline, CDR1 is KGHDR and CDR2 SFDVKD. The CDR3, as DNA: TGTGCCACCAGTGAACAGGGTATGGTACTGTTTTTT. Protein product: CATSEQGMVLFF.

The V call is TRBV11-3, the J call TRBJ2-3; 9 nucleotides agree with TRBD1. This CDR3 is 16 amino acids long. Germline CDR1 and CDR2: SGHNT and YENEEA. The trim removed 5 bases at V and 2 bases at J, leaving 8 bases unmatched. The CDR3 loop is CASSHGQGPFTDTQYF. The CDR3 nucleotides are TGTGCCAGCAGCCATGGACAGGGGCCTTTCACAGATACGCAGTATTTT.

The chain combines TRBV7-2 with TRBJ2-1, with TRBD2 matching over 11 bases. Trimming cost V 2 bases and J 6 bases; bases outside gene matches: 3. Looked up from germline, CDR1 is SGHTA and CDR2 is FQGNSA. The CDR3 sequence is 15 residues long. The CDR3 reads CASSLLAGGANEQFF. The CDR3 nucleotides are TGTGCCAGCAGCTTACTAGCGGGGGGTGCCAATGAGCAGTTCTTC.

This clone appeared a few times. The J gene is TRBJ2-7, the V gene TRBV7-9; perhaps TRBD1 as D (6 bases). V lost 8 bases and J 5 bases, leaving 13 bases between the germline ends. The CDR3 is 12 residues long. In germline, CDR1 is SEHNR, CDR2 FQNEAQ (reference sequence). This CDR3 reads CASSVKGDEQYF. DNA for the CDR3: TGTGCCAGCTCGGTCAAGGGGGACGAGCAGTACTTC.

CDR3 DNA sequence: TGTGCCAGCAGCCGGTACAGGTTCTACGAGCAGTACTTC. It translates to CASSRYRFYEQYF. V gene TRBV3-1 (or the pseudogene TRBV3-2) combines with J gene TRBJ2-7; perhaps TRBD1 as D (5 bases). Trimming took off 4 bases at V and 3 bases at J, with 10 bases between the two ends. The CDR3 has 13 residues. Germline V gene sequence: CDR1 LGHDT, CDR2 YNNKEL (reference sequence).

V is TRBV10-1 and J is TRBJ1-6; 12 bases map to TRBD1. The ends lost 4 bases at V and 9 bases at J; junction bases unmatched: 13. Germline V gives CDR1 WNHNN, CDR2 SYGVQD (reference sequence). The CDR3 is made up of 18 amino acids. CDR3 in DNA: TGCGCCAGCAGTGTATCGACGGGGACAGGGGGCTATGGTTCACCCCTCCACTTT. As protein: CASSVSTGTGGYGSPLHF.

V gene TRBV19 combines with J gene TRBJ1-2; 11 nucleotides match TRBD1. In germline, CDR1 is LNHDA, CDR2 SQIVND (reference sequence). The CDR3 totals 15 residues. The V and J ends lost 2 bases and 8 bases, in that order; junction bases with no gene match: 7. The CDR3 protein is CASSIIRTGGEGYTF. For the CDR3, the DNA is TGTGCCAGTAGTATAATACGGACAGGGGGCGAGGGCTACACCTTC.

The chain combines TRBV4-1 with TRBJ1-6, with 8 positions matching TRBD1. Trimming removed 1 base from V and 9 bases from J; junction bases left unmatched: 5. Per the germline V gene, CDR1 is MGHRA and CDR2 is YSYEKL. This CDR3 contains 15 residues. The CDR3 loop is CASSQGGQGSSPLHF. The CDR3 DNA follows: TGCGCCAGCAGCCAAGGAGGACAGGGAAGTTCACCCCTCCACTTT.

This clone was recorded once. The rearrangement uses TRBV5-1 and TRBJ2-1; 7 bases are a match to TRBD1. The CDR3 is made up of 15 amino acids. Germline V gene sequence: CDR1 SGHRS, CDR2 YFSETQ. The V gene end was trimmed by 2 bases and the J gene end by 5 bases; junction bases not matched to a gene: 7. The CDR3 coding sequence is TGCGCCAGCAGCTTTCGAACCGGGACAGACAATGAGCAGTTCTTC. It specifies CASSFRTGTDNEQFF.

This chain uses TRBV3-1 (or the pseudogene TRBV3-2) with TRBJ2-5; TRBD1 aligns across 8 bases. V shed 4 bases, J shed 7 bases, and the junction held 14 bases outside the gene matches. Per the germline V gene, CDR1 is LGHDT and CDR2 is YNNKEL (reference sequence). CDR3 size: 16 residues. CDR3 sequence: CASSRSLPGQAGTQYF. The DNA for the CDR3 is TGTGCCAGCAGCCGCTCCCTTCCGGGACAGGCGGGGACCCAGTACTTC.

The genes are TRBV9 and TRBJ1-3; D unclear. The CDR3 is made up of 12 amino acids. V lost 7 bases and J lost 0, with 5 bases in between. Germline CDR1 and CDR2: SGDLS and YYNGEE. Here the CDR3 reads CASRGSGNTIYF. CDR3 DNA: TGTGCCAGCCGGGGCTCTGGAAACACCATATATTTT.

This clone was counted a single time. The chain employs TRBV6-5 and TRBJ1-5, with a possible D match to TRBD1 (5 bases). Germline V CDR1 and CDR2: MNHEY, SVGAGI. The V gene lost 3 bases and the J gene lost 3 bases, with 12 bases spanning the gap. The length of the CDR3 is 15 residues. CDR3 sequence: CASSYRQFINQPQHF. Written as DNA, the CDR3 is TGTGCCAGCAGTTATAGACAGTTCATCAATCAGCCCCAGCATTTT.

This clone was detected only once. The rearrangement uses TRBV27 and TRBJ1-5; TRBD1 matches 10 bases. V trimming: 5 bases; J trimming: 4 bases; junction bases outside the gene matches: 5. CDR3 length equals 15 residues. CDR1 is MNHEY and CDR2 is SMNVEV in the germline V gene (reference sequence). Here the CDR3 DNA reads TGTGCCAGCAGTCCGCAGGGACAGGGGAATCAGCCCCAGCATTTT. Translated, it gives CASSPQGQGNQPQHF.

The chain joins TRBV9 to TRBJ1-4; no reliable D call. The CDR3 is 14 amino acids. The V and J ends lost 0 bases and 4 bases respectively, with 7 bases between them. The V gene's germline CDR1 is SGDLS and CDR2 YYNGEE. CDR3 residues: CASSVVGGNEKLFF. The CDR3 DNA follows: TGTGCCAGCAGCGTAGTAGGCGGTAATGAAAAACTGTTTTTT.

This rearrangement joins TRBV18 to TRBJ1-1, with 8 bases identical to TRBD1. V gave up 1 base and J gave up 3 bases; unmatched junction bases: 7. The CDR3 loop spans 16 amino acids. Germline loops: CDR1 KGHSH, CDR2 LQKENI. Written as DNA, the CDR3 is TGTGCCAGCTCACCACGGCAGGGGGCCCAGCACACTGAAGCTTTCTTT. It encodes CASSPRQGAQHTEAFF.

This chain connects TRBV6-2 or TRBV6-3 to TRBJ2-1; TRBD2 aligns across 8 bases. Per germline, CDR1 MNHEY and CDR2 SVGEGT. CDR3 size: 16 residues. V lost 2 bases and J lost 3; bases outside the gene matches: 6. The CDR3 nucleotides read TGTGCCAGCAGTTACGATTATACTAGCGGCTACAATGAGCAGTTCTTC. Its protein product is CASSYDYTSGYNEQFF.

This sequence joins TRBV4-3 and TRBJ1-5, with D perhaps matching TRBD1 (5 bases). The CDR3 extends over 15 amino acids. The germline gives CDR1 LGHNA, CDR2 YSLEER. The V gene lost 0 bases and the J gene lost 6 bases, with 12 bases spanning the gap. This chain's CDR3 is CASSQDSGGGQPQHF. In nucleotides, the CDR3 is TGCGCCAGCAGCCAAGATTCTGGGGGAGGTCAGCCCCAGCATTTT.